A selection of T cell receptor beta chains follows, all from one sample in a study of blood T cell repertoires in COVID-19. Assay used: immunoSEQ multiplex PCR; TCRdb lists only in-frame clones, some missing. Of about 190,000 clones detected, approximately 84% appear once; the ten largest clones hold around 3.5%. The specimen was PBMCs or T cells enriched from blood (not recorded which). These receptors all stem from a woman between 25 and 40 years old who had recovered from COVID-19. Both conserved end residues are part of each CDR3.

v_gene: TRBV18
j_gene: TRBJ1-6
CDR3aa: CASSADRVNSPLHF

v_gene: TRBV7-2
j_gene: TRBJ2-7
CDR3aa: CASSLNPFWEQYF

v_gene: TRBV11-1
j_gene: TRBJ1-2
CDR3aa: CASSLGQGSGYTF

v_gene: TRBV19
j_gene: TRBJ1-2
CDR3aa: CASSSYRGEVYGYTF

v_gene: TRBV14
j_gene: TRBJ1-6
CDR3aa: CASSQEREISPLHF

v_gene: TRBV3-1/TRBV3-2
j_gene: TRBJ2-7
CDR3aa: CASSQDGEQAVPEQYF

v_gene: TRBV6-5
j_gene: TRBJ1-2
CDR3aa: CASSPGGNYGYTF

v_gene: TRBV7-3
j_gene: TRBJ2-1
CDR3aa: CASSLGLGGEQFF

v_gene: TRBV27
j_gene: TRBJ1-2
CDR3aa: CASSLSGTGESGYTF

v_gene: TRBV12-5
j_gene: TRBJ1-2
CDR3aa: CASGLRSGTLTYGYTF

v_gene: TRBV24-1
j_gene: TRBJ2-7
CDR3aa: CAIMRGGLSYEQYF